This T cell receptor (beta chain) appears in the sequencing data of a study of sequential checkpoint blockade in melanoma (dated by TCRdb to between 2018 and 2021). Background on the whole study: Using 1:1 randomization, the trial assigned patients either to first-line nivolumab followed by ipilimumab (arm A) or to ipilimumab followed by nivolumab (arm B). Maintenance nivolumab came after each of the two trial sequences.

What this sample's treatment or condition label stands for: randomized to nivolumab then ipilimumab (arm A) or the reverse (arm B). None of the trial patients had been given prior DNA-damaging chemotherapy. On a FACS Aria II flow cytometer, live CD3+CD8+ cells that were negative for CD19 and CD56 were sorted from thawed PBMCs. Samples were obtained from patients with melanoma enrolled in CheckMate 064, a randomized, open-label phase II trial of sequential checkpoint blockade. Peripheral blood mononuclear cells were collected by leukapheresis, purified using Ficoll-Paque, and frozen in human serum containing 10% DMSO. Right after sorting, the blood CD3+CD8+ cells were verified to be >95% pure, and DNA extraction followed. Results and caveats for the whole study, not just this receptor: Validation of the response-prediction model combining TCR metrics and mutation burden is needed in larger, independent patient cohorts.

TCRbeta CDR3 regions were immunosequenced from genomic DNA with the immunoSEQ Assay. Genomic DNA was amplified by bias-controlled multiplex PCR before high-throughput sequencing. As for the original processing: To quantify the absolute abundance of each unique TCRbeta CDR3 region, the sequences were collapsed and filtered. Clonality, defined as 1 minus Pielou's evenness, was calculated using only productive rearrangements. A previously published method was used to identify clones with significantly greater frequencies in on-treatment samples than in baseline samples. The clones in this table, taken by TCRdb from immuneACCESS, are in-frame only. Not every clone is retained; where verified, under half of the shortfall comes from an unresolved V gene, and the cause of the rest is unknown. D and trimming come from the DNA, and the V and J calls and clone size come from that table. The sample table contains under 6,000 clones; only one count was recorded for approximately 82% of them. The ten largest clones capture approximately 60% of the sample.

V sheds 4 bases and J sheds 2 bases, leaving 16 bases between their ends. The germline V gene encodes CDR1 LGHNA and CDR2 YNFKEQ. From its cysteine to its phenylalanine, the CDR3 spans 16 amino acids. CDR3 DNA only is kept here, 48 bases in frame from base 1. This clone has just a few counts. What antigen it recognizes has not been identified. No base quality values were provided; no much bigger clone lies one nucleotide off. The clonotype was recovered from a human donor with melanoma. The chain was built from TRBV4-2 and TRBJ2-3; TRBD2 is possibly the D segment (6 matching bases). The material was CD8+ T cells sorted from blood (inferred from file names), obtained from a patient given nivolumab and ipilimumab in sequence. This receptor carries the CDR3 CASSPDYLSNTDTQYF. The DNA is as follows: TGTGCCAGCAGCCCGGACTACCTATCGAACACAGATACGCAGTATTTT.